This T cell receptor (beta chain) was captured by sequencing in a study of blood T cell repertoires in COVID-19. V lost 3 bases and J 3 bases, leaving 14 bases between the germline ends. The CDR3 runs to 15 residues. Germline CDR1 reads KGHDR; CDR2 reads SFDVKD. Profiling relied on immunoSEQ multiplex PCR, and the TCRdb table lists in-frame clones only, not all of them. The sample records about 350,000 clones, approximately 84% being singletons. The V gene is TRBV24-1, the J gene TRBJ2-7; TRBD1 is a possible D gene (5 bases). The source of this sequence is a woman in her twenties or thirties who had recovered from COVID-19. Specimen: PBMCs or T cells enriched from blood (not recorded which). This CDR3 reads CATSDPRGSRYEQYF. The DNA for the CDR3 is TGTGCCACCAGTGATCCAAGGGGCTCGCGCTACGAGCAGTACTTC.